Presented here are 21 T cell receptor beta chains from one specimen sequenced in a study of CD8 T cells in Susac syndrome. Reverse transcription of about 0.5 to 1 ug RNA used random hexamers. TCRdb re-called the immunoSEQ multiplex PCR reads through MiXCR, storing one row per CDR3 protein. Found here are 200,000 to 250,000 distinct CDR3 sequences, less than 95% of them singletons; the top ten hold about 0.14%. Sequencing was carried out using CD4+ T cells from PBMCs. These receptors all stem from a human donor with Susac syndrome.

The chain is built from TRBV5-1 and TRBJ1-6; 7 bases agree with TRBD1. CDR1 is SGHRS, CDR2 YFSETQ, per germline. The CDR3 has 14 residues. V was pared by 2 bases and J by 7 bases, with 3 bases of the junction left unmatched. The CDR3 loop is CASSFSDRNSPLHF. For the CDR3, the DNA is TGCGCCAGCAGCTTCTCGGACAGGAATTCACCCCTCCACTTT.

The chain joins TRBV5-6 to TRBJ2-1; the D gene is possibly TRBD2 (6 bases). V lost 2 bases and J lost 2, with 17 bases in between. The CDR3 loop spans 17 amino acids. The germline V gene encodes CDR1 SGHDT and CDR2 YYEEEE. The CDR3 DNA follows: TGTGCCAGCAGCTTTGACGGGACTTTGCTTCCCTACAATGAGCAGTTCTTC. Protein: CASSFDGTLLPYNEQFF. Variable domain in full (rest from reference TRBV5-6 and TRBJ2-1): DAGVTQSPTHLIKTRGQQVTLRCSPKSGHDTVSWYQQALGQGPQFIFQYYEEEERQRGNFPDRFSGHQFPNYSSELNVNALLLGDSALYLCASSFDGTLLPYNEQFFGPGTRLTVL.

In this sample, this clonotype turned up once. V gene TRBV5-1 combines with J gene TRBJ2-5, with unresolved D. Per germline, CDR1 SGHRS and CDR2 YFSETQ. Trimming left V 0 bases short and J 0 bases short, with 3 bases between. The CDR3 length is 13 residues. The CDR3 is CASSLEYQETQYF. The DNA for the CDR3 is TGCGCCAGCAGCTTGGAGTACCAAGAGACCCAGTACTTC.

This chain connects TRBV20-1 to TRBJ2-7, with D perhaps TRBD1 or TRBD2 (5 bases each). Germline V CDR1 and CDR2: DFQATT, SNEGSKA (reference sequence). The CDR3 is 15 amino acids. Trimming cost V 0 bases and J 5 bases, with 17 bases left between them. The CDR3, as DNA: TGCAGTGCTAGAGATAATTACGCAGGGAGCCACGAGCAGTACTTC. As protein: CSARDNYAGSHEQYF.

The chain combines TRBV7-2 with TRBJ2-3; D is unresolved. The length of the CDR3 is 12 residues. V was clipped by 7 bases and J by 1 base, with 6 bases between them. Germline CDR1 is SGHTA and CDR2 is FQGNSA. The DNA for the CDR3 is TGTGCCAGCACGCCGGGCACAGATACGCAGTATTTT. This translates into CASTPGTDTQYF.

CDR3 protein: CASSSRTGRANYGYTF. The CDR3, as DNA: TGTGCCAGCAGCAGCCGGACAGGGCGGGCTAACTATGGCTACACCTTC. The chain joins TRBV7-8 to TRBJ1-2; 8 bases line up with TRBD1. CDR1 is SGHVS and CDR2 is FQNEAQ in the germline V gene. This CDR3 is built from 16 residues. V shed 5 bases and J 0 bases; nucleotides not matched to a gene: 8.

V gene TRBV2 combines with J gene TRBJ1-1; D remains unclear. CDR1 and CDR2 from the germline V gene are SNHLY and FYNNEI. Deletions cut 5 bases from V and 3 bases from J, with 13 bases between. This CDR3 region has 14 residues. Written as DNA, the CDR3 is TGTGCCAGCAGTTGGACTGGCGGGGACACTGAAGCTTTCTTT. Protein sequence: CASSWTGGDTEAFF.

This rearrangement joins TRBV9 to TRBJ1-6; a possible D gene is TRBD1 (5 bases). The germline CDR1 and CDR2 sequences are SGDLS and YYNGEE. CDR3 size: 15 residues. Trimming removed 0 bases at V and 8 bases at J, with 12 bases between. The CDR3 region has the DNA TGTGCCAGCAGCGTAGGGATCAGGGAGCATTCACCCCTCCACTTT. Protein sequence: CASSVGIREHSPLHF.

The rearrangement joins TRBV7-8 to TRBJ2-7; either TRBD1 or TRBD2 may fit D (5 bases each). The CDR3 runs to 15 residues. The V gene's germline CDR1 is SGHVS and CDR2 FQNEAQ. The V end lost 8 bases, the J end lost 2 bases, and 19 bases lay between the germline ends. The CDR3 here is CASEPGASRPYEQYF. In DNA, the CDR3 is TGTGCCAGCGAGCCCGGGGCCTCGCGACCCTACGAGCAGTACTTC.

This chain connects TRBV19 to TRBJ1-2; D not certain. The CDR3 covers 12 residues. V lost 4 bases to trimming and J lost 7 bases, with 10 bases between them. CDR1 is LNHDA, CDR2 SQIVND, per germline (reference sequence). CDR3 nucleotides: TGTGCCAGTAGTAATTCCTTGTTTGGCTACACCTTC. Protein: CASSNSLFGYTF.

The J gene is TRBJ1-5, the V gene TRBV13; D is unresolved. Germline CDR1 and CDR2: PRHDT and FYEKMQ (reference sequence). The CDR3 runs 15 residues. Between the trimmed V and J ends, which lost 0 bases and 4 bases, there was a span of 10 bases. The CDR3 spells CASSLGLRGNQPQHF. DNA of the CDR3: TGTGCCAGCAGCTTAGGCCTACGGGGAAATCAGCCCCAGCATTTT.

The chain joins TRBV18 to TRBJ1-4, with D possibly being TRBD1 (5 bases). V was clipped by 2 bases and J by 5 bases, with 9 bases between them. Per the germline V gene, CDR1 is KGHSH and CDR2 is LQKENI. The CDR3 has 14 residues. In nucleotides, the CDR3 is TGTGCCAGCTCACCAGCCGGGGACAATGAAAAACTGTTTTTT. This gives the protein CASSPAGDNEKLFF. Based on the CDR3 plus reference TRBV18 and TRBJ1-4, the full variable domain is NAGVMQNPRHLVRRRGQEARLRCSPMKGHSHVYWYRQLPEEGLKFMVYLQKENIIDESGMPKERFSAEFPKEGPSILRIQQVVRGDSAAYFCASSPAGDNEKLFFGSGTQLSVL.

V gene TRBV5-4 combines with J gene TRBJ2-3; perhaps TRBD1 as D (5 bases). The germline V gene encodes CDR1 SGHNT and CDR2 YYREEE (reference sequence). Trimming removed 6 bases at V and 2 bases at J, with 13 bases between. The CDR3 spans 14 residues. CDR3 loop: CASTLGANTDTQYF. CDR3 DNA sequence: TGTGCCAGCACCCTTGGGGCAAACACAGATACGCAGTATTTT. The entire variable domain, with the rest obtained from reference TRBV5-4 and TRBJ2-3, is as follows: ETGVTQSPTHLIKTRGQQVTLRCSSQSGHNTVSWYQQALGQGPQFIFQYYREEENGRGNFPPRFSGLQFPNYSSELNVNALELDDSALYLCASTLGANTDTQYFGPGTRLTVL.

The chain joins TRBV3-1 to TRBJ2-7, with D possibly being TRBD1 or TRBD2 (5 bases each). Germline CDR1 and CDR2: LGHDT and YNNKEL (reference sequence). The V and J ends lost 1 base and 3 bases respectively, with 13 bases between them. CDR3 size: 15 residues. The CDR3 is CASSQAVGASYEQYF. The CDR3 DNA sequence: TGTGCCAGCAGCCAAGCAGTCGGGGCCAGCTACGAGCAGTACTTC.

This clonotype was seen once. The chain has TRBV20-1 and TRBJ2-1; a possible D gene is TRBD1 (6 bases). Germline CDR1 DFQATT, CDR2 SNEGSKA (reference sequence). V was pared by 5 bases and J by 4 bases, with 6 bases between. There are 11 residues in the CDR3. The CDR3 loop reads CSAGQYNEQFF. The CDR3 DNA sequence: TGCAGTGCTGGACAGTACAATGAGCAGTTCTTC.

The chain links TRBV30 to TRBJ2-7; D remains unclear. The CDR3 spans 11 residues. Germline CDR1 GTSNPN, CDR2 SVGIG (reference sequence). Trimming took off 5 bases at V and 6 bases at J, with 11 bases between the two ends. CDR3 in amino acids: CAWVLRSEQYF. Written as DNA, the CDR3 is TGTGCCTGGGTCCTCAGGTCCGAGCAGTACTTC.

V and J are TRBV20-1 and TRBJ1-2; maybe TRBD1 (5 bases). The CDR3 contains 12 residues. Germline assignment: CDR1 DFQATT and CDR2 SNEGSKA (reference sequence). Trimming removed 6 bases at V and 3 bases at J, with 11 bases between. The CDR3 DNA follows: TGCAGTGCGGGCAGGGTGGACTATGGCTACACCTTC. This translates into CSAGRVDYGYTF.

The chain carries TRBV5-1 and TRBJ2-3, with TRBD2 matching 8 bases. Germline values: CDR1 SGHRS, CDR2 YFSETQ. The CDR3 contains 14 residues. J was trimmed by 4 bases and V by 1 base; bases with no gene match: 2. The CDR3 loop reads CASSLRGGSDTQYF. DNA of the CDR3: TGCGCCAGCAGCTTGCGGGGGGGGTCAGATACGCAGTATTTT.

The V and J genes are TRBV18 and TRBJ2-7; D remains ambiguous. V gave up 5 bases and J gave up 3 bases, with 8 bases separating them. CDR1 and CDR2 (germline): KGHSH, LQKENI. This CDR3 comprises 12 residues. The chain's CDR3 is CASSTPNYEQYF. In nucleotides, the CDR3 is TGTGCCAGCTCAACCCCTAACTACGAGCAGTACTTC.

The chain has TRBV12-3 or TRBV12-4 and TRBJ2-7, with D perhaps matching TRBD2 (6 bases). This CDR3 is built from 15 residues. V was trimmed by 6 bases and J by 0 bases, leaving 15 bases between them. The DNA for the CDR3 is TGTGCCAGCAGCCGCACGGACGGGAGCTCCTACGAGCAGTACTTC. Translation: CASSRTDGSSYEQYF.

V is TRBV12-3 or TRBV12-4 and J is TRBJ2-1, with TRBD1 identical over 9 bases. This CDR3 region has 16 residues. V lost 7 bases to trimming and J lost 0 bases; unmatched junction nucleotides: 7. The CDR3 spells CASTPRDRDSYNEQFF. The CDR3 bases are TGTGCCAGCACCCCTCGGGACAGGGACTCCTACAATGAGCAGTTCTTC.